The present entry profiles one T cell receptor beta chain with its context. What it binds is unknown. Other DNA sequences from this sample encode an identical CDR3 as well. This entry comes from a study of shared clonotypes between healthy human individuals. Per the germline V gene, CDR1 is LNHDA and CDR2 is SQIVND (reference sequence). V was clipped by 1 base and J by 4 bases, with 11 bases between them. The CDR3 is 14 amino acids. The study's findings and limits: Naive subsets usually exceeded memory subsets in estimated richness.

Sequenced by immunoSEQ multiplex PCR; TCRdb stores in-frame clones only, minus some. The sample holds just over 2,000,000 clones, less than 95% seen once. Terminally differentiated effector memory CD45RA+ cells were excluded from the naive CD8 cells, which were CD45RO-negative and positively selected for CCR7. The receptor's source is a man younger than 35 in good health. Input material: naive CD8+ T cells sorted from blood. This sequence joins TRBV19 and TRBJ2-7, with a possible D match to TRBD2 (6 bases). The CDR3 reads CASSIVGSGYEQYF. CDR3 in DNA: TGTGCCAGTAGTATAGTAGGGAGCGGGTACGAGCAGTACTTC. Variable domain in full (rest from reference TRBV19 and TRBJ2-7): DGGITQSPKYLFRKEGQNVTLSCEQNLNHDAMYWYRQDPGQGLRLIYYSQIVNDFQKGDIAEGYSVSREKKESFPLTVTSAQKNPTAFYLCASSIVGSGYEQYFGPGTRLTVT.